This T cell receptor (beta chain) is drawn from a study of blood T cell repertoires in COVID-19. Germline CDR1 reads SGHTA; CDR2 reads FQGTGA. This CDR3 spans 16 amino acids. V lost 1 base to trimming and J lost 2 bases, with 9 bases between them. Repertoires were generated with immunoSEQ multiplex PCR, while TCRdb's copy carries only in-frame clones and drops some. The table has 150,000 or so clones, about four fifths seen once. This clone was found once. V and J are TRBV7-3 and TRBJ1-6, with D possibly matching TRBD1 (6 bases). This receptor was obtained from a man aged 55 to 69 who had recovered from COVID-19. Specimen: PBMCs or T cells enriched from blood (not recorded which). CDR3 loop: CASSLSRDTYNSPLHF. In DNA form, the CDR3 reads TGTGCCAGCAGCTTAAGTCGGGACACCTATAATTCACCCCTCCACTTT.